The 5 T cell receptor beta chains reported below all come from one sample, sequenced in a study of CD8 T cells in ankylosing spondylitis. TCRdb used MiXCR to reprocess the 5' RACE reads, holding one entry per CDR3 protein. Counted here are around 53,000 distinct CDR3 sequences, 6.5% to 9% occurring once; the ten biggest clones make up about 8.5%. The sequencing sample was made of blood, either unsorted or a sorted T cell fraction (not recorded which). The receptors originated from a female donor with ankylosing spondylitis or in good health (not recorded which).

J is TRBJ2-3 and V is TRBV3-1; weak D call: TRBD2 (6 bases). The CDR3 sequence is 14 residues long. Germline values: CDR1 LGHDT, CDR2 YNNKEL (reference sequence). Trimming removed 0 bases from V and 4 bases from J, with 8 bases in between. The CDR3 region is CASSQEPGADTQYF. As DNA, the CDR3 is TGTGCCAGCAGCCAAGAACCGGGGGCAGATACGCAGTATTTT.

This clonotype was counted many times. DNA for the CDR3: TGCGCCAGCAGCCGTACACTAGCGTATCCAGATACGCAGTATTTT. This encodes CASSRTLAYPDTQYF. The chain combines TRBV5-1 with TRBJ2-3; 7 nucleotides match TRBD2. The CDR3 runs to 15 residues. In germline, CDR1 is SGHRS, CDR2 YFSETQ. Trimming cost V 4 bases and J 4 bases; bases outside gene matches: 9. Complete variable domain (other parts from reference TRBV5-1 and TRBJ2-3): KAGVTQTPRYLIKTRGQQVTLSCSPISGHRSVSWYQQTPGQGLQFLFEYFSETQRNKGNFPGRFSGRQFSNSRSEMNVSTLELGDSALYLCASSRTLAYPDTQYFGPGTRLTVL.

At least ten counts were recorded for this clonotype. V and J are TRBV6-2 or TRBV6-3 and TRBJ2-7; D is ambiguous. The length of the CDR3 is 14 residues. Per the germline V gene, CDR1 is MNHEY and CDR2 is SVGEGT. V was trimmed by 0 bases and J by 2 bases, leaving 8 bases between them. The CDR3 DNA sequence: TGTGCCAGCAGTTACTCTACTGGAACCTACGAGCAGTACGTC. The encoded protein is CASSYSTGTYEQYV.

At least ten counts were recorded for this clonotype. This sequence joins TRBV24-1 and TRBJ1-5, with 10 bases aligning to TRBD1. Trimming cost V 1 base and J 8 bases; bases outside gene matches: 13. CDR3 length: 18 amino acids. Germline V lookup: CDR1 KGHDR, CDR2 SFDVKD. CDR3: CATSDFLRQGAEKKPQHF. The DNA of the CDR3 is TGTGCCACCAGTGATTTCCTCCGACAGGGGGCTGAAAAAAAGCCCCAGCATTTT.

The chain recombines TRBV4-3 with TRBJ1-4, with D possibly TRBD1 on 5 matching bases. The CDR3 contains 17 residues. Looked up from germline, CDR1 is LGHNA and CDR2 is YSLEER. Trimming took off 3 bases at V and 4 bases at J, with 18 bases between the two ends. Here the CDR3 DNA reads TGCGCCAGCAGCCAGGAGCTATCGGGCAGGGTTAATGAAAAACTGTTTTTT. Its protein product is CASSQELSGRVNEKLFF.